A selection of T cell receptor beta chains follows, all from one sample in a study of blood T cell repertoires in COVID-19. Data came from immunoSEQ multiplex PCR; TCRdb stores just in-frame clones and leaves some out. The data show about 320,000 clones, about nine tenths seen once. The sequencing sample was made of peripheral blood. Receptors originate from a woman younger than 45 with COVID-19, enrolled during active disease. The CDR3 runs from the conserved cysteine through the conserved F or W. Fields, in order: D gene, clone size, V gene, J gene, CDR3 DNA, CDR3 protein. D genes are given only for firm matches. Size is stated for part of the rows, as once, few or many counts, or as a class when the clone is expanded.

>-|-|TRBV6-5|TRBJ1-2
TGTGCCAGCAGTTACCGCGGCAGGGGCTATGGCTACACCTTC
CASSYRGRGYGYTF
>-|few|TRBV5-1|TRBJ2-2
TGCGCCAGCAGCTTCAGCGACACCGGGGAGCTGTTTTTT
CASSFSDTGELFF
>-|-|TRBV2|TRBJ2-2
TGTGCCAGCAGGTTGGAGGGCGCCGGGGAGCTGTTTTTT
CASRLEGAGELFF
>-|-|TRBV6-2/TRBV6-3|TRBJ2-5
TGTGCCAGCAGTAACCATAACTTCCAAGAGACCCAGTACTTC
CASSNHNFQETQYF
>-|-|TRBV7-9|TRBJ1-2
TGTGCCAGCAGCTTAGGAACACCCTATGGCTACACCTTC
CASSLGTPYGYTF
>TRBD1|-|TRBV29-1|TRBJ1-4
TGCAGCGTTGAAGGGACAGGGGAAGGGAAACTGTTTTTT
CSVEGTGEGKLFF
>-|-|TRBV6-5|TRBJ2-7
TGTGCCAGCACGAGTCAGGCGCACGAGCAGTACTTC
CASTSQAHEQYF
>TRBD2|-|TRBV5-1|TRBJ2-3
TGCGCCAGCAGCTTAGCGGGGGGGACAGATACGCAGTATTTT
CASSLAGGTDTQYF
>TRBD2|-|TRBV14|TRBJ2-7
TGTGCCAGCAGCCAAGCGGGGACTAACCTCTACGAGCAGTACTTC
CASSQAGTNLYEQYF
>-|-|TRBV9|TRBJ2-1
TGTGCCAGCAGTCGGCGGGACGACAATGAGCAGTTCTTC
CASSRRDDNEQFF
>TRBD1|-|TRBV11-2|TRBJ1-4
TGTGCCAGCAGCTTAGAAGGGACAGTCGGAGAAAAACTGTTTTTT
CASSLEGTVGEKLFF
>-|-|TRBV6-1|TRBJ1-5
TGTGCCAGCAGTGAATTTTCGCTGGAGCCGCCCCAGCATTTT
CASSEFSLEPPQHF
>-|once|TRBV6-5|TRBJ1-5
TGTGCCAGCATGGCATTTCAGGGTAATCAGCCCCAGCATTTT
CASMAFQGNQPQHF
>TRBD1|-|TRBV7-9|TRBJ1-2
TGTGCCAGCAGCTCACGGACGGACAGGAATGGCTACACCTTC
CASSSRTDRNGYTF
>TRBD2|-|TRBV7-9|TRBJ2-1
TGTGCCAGCAGAAAAGGGGCTAGCGGGGGATCATCGACCTACAATGAGCAGTTCTTC
CASRKGASGGSSTYNEQFF
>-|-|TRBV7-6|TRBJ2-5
TGTGCCAGCAGCTCTCGCTTTGCCGGGGGAGGAGAGACCCAGTACTTC
CASSSRFAGGGETQYF
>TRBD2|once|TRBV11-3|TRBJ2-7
TGTGCCAGCAGCTTAGACCCCGGACTAGTGGAGGAGCAGTACTTC
CASSLDPGLVEEQYF